This T cell receptor beta chain was recovered during a study of early T cells in non-severe SARS-CoV-2 infection. In the study overall: Chains were not paired, and sequencing was done on bulk RNA from unsorted whole blood. Study observations and caveats: VDJdb matching favored anti-spike CD8 responses, missing private and CD4 specificities.

V was shortened by 6 bases and J by 4 bases, with 10 bases between the two germline ends. This CDR3 region has 13 residues. TCRdb itself ran the 5' RACE reads through MiXCR, one entry per CDR3 protein. This table has about 60,000 distinct CDR3 sequences, over 9.5% appearing once. This clonotype was counted many times. Antigen specificity is unknown. This TCR was sampled from an adult who was a healthcare worker with PCR-confirmed SARS-CoV-2 infection or an uninfected control (not recorded which). Sequencing input: whole blood. The rearrangement links TRBV12-3 or TRBV12-4 to TRBJ2-1; D perhaps matches TRBD1 (6 bases). The CDR3 DNA sequence: TGTGCCAGCAGAGGACAGCTTTACAATGAGCAGTTCTTC. This translates into CASRGQLYNEQFF.